The 10 T cell receptor beta chains below come from one sample, sequenced in a study of PD-1 blockade in classical Hodgkin lymphoma. The protocol was immunoSEQ multiplex PCR, while the TCRdb copy is restricted to in-frame clones and leaves out a portion. The top ten clones hold approximately 15% of a sample with roughly 86,000 clones, about 83% of them seen once. Time point described: cycle 4 day 1 (C4D1), after more than 5 weeks of nivolumab. Every patient relapsed after autologous stem cell transplantation, and brentuximab vedotin exposure varied. The sample consisted of peripheral blood mononuclear cells (PBMCs), taken before the fourth cycle of nivolumab. These receptors were collected from a human donor with classical Hodgkin lymphoma.

V and J are TRBV7-2 and TRBJ1-1; tentative D call: TRBD1 (6 bases). V lost 5 bases and J 0 bases, leaving 16 bases between the germline ends. CDR1 is SGHTA, CDR2 FQGNSA, per germline. The CDR3 is made up of 16 amino acids. CDR3 DNA: TGTGCCAGCAGCGAATCAGGGGCACGGATGAACACTGAAGCTTTCTTT. Translation: CASSESGARMNTEAFF.

There are a few counts of this clone. The V gene is TRBV30, the J gene TRBJ2-1, with 9 bases matching TRBD2. Germline V CDR1 and CDR2: GTSNPN, SVGIG (reference sequence). The junction had 7 bases not matched to a gene; V was cut back by 4 bases and J by 9 bases. The CDR3 loop spans 13 amino acids. CDR3 in DNA: TGTGCCTGGACTGCACTGACTAGCGGTGAGCAGTTCTTC. Its protein product is CAWTALTSGEQFF.

The V and J genes are TRBV25-1 and TRBJ2-5, with 9 bases fitting TRBD2. The CDR3 has 16 amino acids. Germline V gene sequence: CDR1 MGHDK, CDR2 SYGVNS. V lost 4 bases and J lost 7; bases outside the gene matches: 13. The CDR3 loop reads CASSGLAGATFGTQYF. CDR3 coding DNA: TGTGCCAGCAGTGGGTTAGCGGGAGCGACCTTTGGGACCCAGTACTTC.

This chain joins TRBV29-1 and TRBJ1-4; D is possibly TRBD1 (5 bases). Per germline, CDR1 SQVTM and CDR2 ANQGSEA. The CDR3 runs 13 residues. V was trimmed by 4 bases and J by 2 bases, leaving 8 bases between them. CDR3 residues: CSVGTYTNEKLFF. CDR3 coding DNA: TGCAGCGTTGGGACATACACTAATGAAAAACTGTTTTTT.

The chain employs TRBV19 and TRBJ2-7, with 14 bases aligning to TRBD2. The CDR3 length is 19 residues. Germline CDR1 reads LNHDA; CDR2 reads SQIVND (reference sequence). The trim removed 3 bases at V and 1 base at J, leaving 11 bases unmatched. CDR3 sequence: CASSISGTSGSGASYEQYF. Written as DNA, the CDR3 is TGTGCCAGTAGTATCTCCGGGACTAGCGGGAGTGGGGCATCCTACGAGCAGTACTTC.

This clone turned up a few times. The rearrangement uses TRBV9 and TRBJ1-2; 7 bases are shared with TRBD1. V was clipped by 4 bases and J by 4 bases; unmatched bases: 13. The germline V gene has CDR1 SGDLS and CDR2 YYNGEE. The CDR3 has 16 amino acids. CDR3 sequence reads: CASSTFDRVGAYGYTF. The CDR3 DNA is TGTGCCAGCAGCACCTTTGACAGGGTGGGGGCCTATGGCTACACCTTC.

V gene TRBV28 combines with J gene TRBJ2-5; 10 nucleotides agree with TRBD1. V lost 4 bases, J lost 5 bases, and 7 bases stayed unmatched. The CDR3 covers 15 residues. Germline V gene data show CDR1 as MDHEN and CDR2 as SYDVKM. In DNA, the CDR3 is TGTGCCAGCAGTTCCGGGACAGGGGTAGGGGAGACCCAGTACTTC. The encoded protein is CASSSGTGVGETQYF.

The V and J genes are TRBV14 and TRBJ1-1, with D unclear. The germline V gene has CDR1 SGHDN and CDR2 FVKESK. CDR3 length equals 11 residues. Trimming cost V 0 bases and J 11 bases, with 7 bases left between them. The CDR3 protein is CASSQEGLAFF. The CDR3 region has the DNA TGTGCCAGCAGCCAAGAGGGCTTGGCTTTCTTT.

The J gene is TRBJ1-3, the V gene TRBV11-2; 7 positions match TRBD1. This CDR3 has 15 amino acids. Germline CDR1 SGHAT, CDR2 FQNNGV. J lost 2 bases, V lost 4 bases, and 5 bases had no gene match. CDR3 residues: CASSSTGVTGNTIYF. In DNA, the CDR3 is TGTGCCAGCAGCTCCACAGGGGTAACTGGAAACACCATATATTTT. Complete variable domain (other parts from reference TRBV11-2 and TRBJ1-3): EAGVAQSPRYKIIEKRQSVAFWCNPISGHATLYWYQQILGQGPKLLIQFQNNGVVDDSQLPKDRFSAERLKGVDSTLKIQPAKLEDSAVYLCASSSTGVTGNTIYFGEGSWLTVV.

The chain is built from TRBV19 and TRBJ2-1; 9 positions agree with TRBD2. CDR1 is LNHDA and CDR2 is SQIVND in the germline V gene (reference sequence). The CDR3 runs to 17 residues. Germline trimming cut 1 base from V and 7 bases from J; bases unmatched to any gene: 11. CDR3 coding DNA: TGTGCCAGTAGTATAGTTTGGACTAGCGTGGTAGGGAATGAGCAGTTCTTC. It specifies CASSIVWTSVVGNEQFF.